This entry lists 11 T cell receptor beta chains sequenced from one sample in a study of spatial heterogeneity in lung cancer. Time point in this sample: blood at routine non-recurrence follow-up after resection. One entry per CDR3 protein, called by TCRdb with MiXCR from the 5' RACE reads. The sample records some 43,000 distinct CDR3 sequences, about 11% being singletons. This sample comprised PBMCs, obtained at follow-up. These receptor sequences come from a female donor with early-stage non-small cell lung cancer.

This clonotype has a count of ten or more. The CDR3 DNA is TGTGCCAGCAGTTTGACAGGGGGCAATCAGCCCCAGCATTTT. This codes for CASSLTGGNQPQHF. The J gene is TRBJ1-5, the V gene TRBV28; 8 nucleotides match TRBD1. The trim removed 3 bases at V and 2 bases at J, leaving 0 bases unmatched. CDR1 and CDR2 from the germline V gene are MDHEN and SYDVKM. The CDR3 is made up of 14 amino acids. Using reference TRBV28 and TRBJ1-5 for the parts outside the CDR3, the full variable domain is DVKVTQSSRYLVKRTGEKVFLECVQDMDHENMFWYRQDPGLGLRLIYFSYDVKMKEKGDIPEGYSVSREKKERFSLILESASTNQTSMYLCASSLTGGNQPQHFGDGTRLSIL.

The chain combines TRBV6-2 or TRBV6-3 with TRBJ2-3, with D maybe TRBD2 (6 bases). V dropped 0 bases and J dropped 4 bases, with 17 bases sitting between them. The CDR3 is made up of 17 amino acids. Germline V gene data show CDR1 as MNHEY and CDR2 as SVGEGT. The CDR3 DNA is TGTGCCAGCAGTTACTCTAGGACTACTCGCGGGGCAGATACGCAGTATTTT. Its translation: CASSYSRTTRGADTQYF.

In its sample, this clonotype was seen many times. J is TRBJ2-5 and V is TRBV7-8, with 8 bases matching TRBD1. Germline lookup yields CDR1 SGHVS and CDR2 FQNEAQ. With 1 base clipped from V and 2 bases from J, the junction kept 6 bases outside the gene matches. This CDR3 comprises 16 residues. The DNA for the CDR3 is TGTGCCAGCAGCTTAGGGACAGGGTCTCTACAAGAGACCCAGTACTTC. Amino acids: CASSLGTGSLQETQYF.

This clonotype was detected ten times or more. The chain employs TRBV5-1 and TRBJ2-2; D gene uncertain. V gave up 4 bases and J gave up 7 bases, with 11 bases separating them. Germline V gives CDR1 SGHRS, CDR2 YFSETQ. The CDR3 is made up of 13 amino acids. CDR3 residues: CASSAAIDGELFF. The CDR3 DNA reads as TGCGCCAGCAGCGCGGCAATAGACGGGGAGCTGTTTTTT.

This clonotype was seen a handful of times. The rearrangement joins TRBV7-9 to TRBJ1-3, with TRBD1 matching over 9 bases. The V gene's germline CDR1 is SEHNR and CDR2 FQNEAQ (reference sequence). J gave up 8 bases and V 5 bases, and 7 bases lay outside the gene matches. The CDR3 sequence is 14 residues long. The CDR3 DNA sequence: TGTGCCAGCAGCCCCCGGACAGGGGCGGACACCATATATTTT. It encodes CASSPRTGADTIYF.

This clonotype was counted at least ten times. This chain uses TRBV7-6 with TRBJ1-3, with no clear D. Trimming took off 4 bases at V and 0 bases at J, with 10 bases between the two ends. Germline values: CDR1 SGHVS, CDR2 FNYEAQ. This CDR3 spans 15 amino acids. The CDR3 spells CASSSSGSSGNTIYF. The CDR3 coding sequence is TGTGCCAGCAGCTCATCGGGCAGCTCTGGAAACACCATATATTTT.

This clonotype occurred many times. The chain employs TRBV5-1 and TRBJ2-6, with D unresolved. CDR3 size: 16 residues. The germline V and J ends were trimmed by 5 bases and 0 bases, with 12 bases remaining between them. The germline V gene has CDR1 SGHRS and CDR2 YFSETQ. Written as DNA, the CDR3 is TGCGCCAGCAGACCCCCCGGGCACTCTGGGGCCAACGTCCTGACTTTC. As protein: CASRPPGHSGANVLTF.

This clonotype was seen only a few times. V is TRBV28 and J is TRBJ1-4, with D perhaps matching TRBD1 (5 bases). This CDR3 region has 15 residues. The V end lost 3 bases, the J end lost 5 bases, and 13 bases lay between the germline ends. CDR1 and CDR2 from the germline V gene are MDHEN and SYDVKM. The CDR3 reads CASSFDRQLNEKLFF. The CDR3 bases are TGTGCCAGCAGTTTCGATAGACAGTTGAATGAAAAACTGTTTTTT.

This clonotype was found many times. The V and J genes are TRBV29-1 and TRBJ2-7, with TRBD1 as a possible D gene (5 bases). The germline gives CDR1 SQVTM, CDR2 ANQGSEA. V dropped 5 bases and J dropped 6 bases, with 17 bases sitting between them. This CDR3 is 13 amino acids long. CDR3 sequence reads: CSVRSPGSFEQYF. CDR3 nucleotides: TGCAGCGTTCGATCACCAGGGTCATTCGAGCAGTACTTC.

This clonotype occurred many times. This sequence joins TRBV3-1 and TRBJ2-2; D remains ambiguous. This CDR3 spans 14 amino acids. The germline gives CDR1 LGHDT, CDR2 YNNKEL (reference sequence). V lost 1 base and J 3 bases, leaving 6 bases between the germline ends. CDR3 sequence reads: CASSQGLHTGELFF. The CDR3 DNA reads TGTGCCAGCAGCCAAGGACTCCACACCGGGGAGCTGTTTTTT. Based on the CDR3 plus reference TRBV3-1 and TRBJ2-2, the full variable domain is DTAVSQTPKYLVTQMGNDKSIKCEQNLGHDTMYWYKQDSKKFLKIMFSYNNKELIINETVPNRFSPKSPDKAHLNLHINSLELGDSAVYFCASSQGLHTGELFFGEGSRLTVL.

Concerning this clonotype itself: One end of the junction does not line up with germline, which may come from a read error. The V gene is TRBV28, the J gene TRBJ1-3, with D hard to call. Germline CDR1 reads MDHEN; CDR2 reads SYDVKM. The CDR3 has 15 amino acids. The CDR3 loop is CASCLLGPSRNTIYF. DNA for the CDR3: TGTGCCAGCTGTTTACTAGGGCCCTCGCGTAACACCATATATTTT.